Below, 18 T cell receptor beta chains from the same sample are listed, as sequenced in a study of T cell repertoires in cytomegalovirus infection. Antigen specificity for these receptors is unknown. TCRdb analysed the reads with MiXCR anew, one entry per CDR3 protein. Among about 280,000 distinct CDR3 sequences listed, 22% were seen once. The material sequenced was cultured PBMCs, taken from culture after CMV antigen stimulation. Receptors originate from a human donor in good health (CMV status not recorded). Some clones in this sample may be carry-over from other donors' samples.

This clonotype was found many times. J is TRBJ1-1 and V is TRBV12-3 or TRBV12-4; D gene ambiguous. V was cut by 4 bases and J by 6 bases, with 12 bases left in between. CDR3 length equals 13 residues. The CDR3 sequence: CASSSTQASEAFF. CDR3 sequence (DNA): TGTGCCAGCAGTTCCACCCAGGCCTCTGAAGCTTTCTTT.

This clonotype was found many times. The chain carries TRBV7-2 and TRBJ2-7; 7 bases are a match to TRBD2. The CDR3 is 13 amino acids. The V gene end was trimmed by 4 bases and the J gene end by 1 base; junction bases not matched to a gene: 1. The V gene's germline CDR1 is SGHTA and CDR2 FQGNSA. CDR3 coding DNA: TGTGCCAGCAGCTGGGGGGGGTCCTACGAGCAGTACTTC. Translated: CASSWGGSYEQYF.

The sample holds many counts of this clonotype. The chain links TRBV4-3 to TRBJ1-1, with a weak D call TRBD1 (5 bases). V was trimmed by 0 bases and J by 4 bases, leaving 21 bases between them. There are 18 residues in the CDR3. Germline lookup yields CDR1 LGHNA and CDR2 YSLEER. The CDR3, as DNA: TGCGCCAGCAGCCAAGATTCCGGGACCTTTTATTTAGGCACTGAAGCTTTCTTT. Translating it yields CASSQDSGTFYLGTEAFF.

In regard to this clonotype: A much larger clone differs by one base, so this may be a read error. The J gene is TRBJ2-2, the V gene TRBV7-8, with TRBD2 as a possible D gene (5 bases). The CDR3 is 14 residues long. The germline CDR1 and CDR2 sequences are SGHVS and FQNEAQ. CDR3 sequence: CASGLVTSTGELFF. The CDR3 coding sequence is TGTGCCAGCGGCTTAGTTACTAGCACCGGGGAGCTGTTTTTT. Variable domain in full (rest from reference TRBV7-8 and TRBJ2-2): GAGVSQSPRYKVAKRGQDVALRCDPISGHVSLFWYQQALGQGPEFLTYFQNEAQLDKSGLPSDRFFAERPEGSVSTLKIQRTQQEDSAVYLCASGLVTSTGELFFGEGSRLTVL.

This clonotype was detected many times. Here the CDR3 DNA reads TGTGCCAGCAGTATTCGCATGGCCAACTATGGCTACACCTTC. It codes for CASSIRMANYGYTF. The rearrangement uses TRBV6-1 and TRBJ1-2, with D unresolved. This CDR3 is 14 amino acids long. The V gene lost 5 bases and the J gene lost 2 bases, with 12 bases spanning the gap. From germline, CDR1 is MNHNS and CDR2 SASEGT.

This clonotype appeared many times. V is TRBV7-2 and J is TRBJ2-5; 9 positions match TRBD2. Per the germline V gene, CDR1 is SGHTA and CDR2 is FQGNSA. The V segment lost 1 base and the J segment 5 bases; nucleotides outside the gene matches: 5. The CDR3 consists of 15 residues. The CDR3 loop is CASSLDRGRGETQYF. For the CDR3, the DNA is TGTGCCAGCAGCTTAGATCGCGGGAGGGGTGAGACCCAGTACTTC.

CDR3 in amino acids: CARARNPAGAKNIQYF. The DNA of the CDR3 is TGTGCCCGCGCCCGGAACCCAGCGGGAGCCAAAAACATTCAGTACTTC. The chain carries TRBV6-2 or TRBV6-3 and TRBJ2-4, with D possibly matching TRBD2 (6 bases). The CDR3 consists of 16 residues. The ends were cut back, 11 bases at V and 0 bases at J, with 20 bases in the middle. CDR1 and CDR2 (germline): MNHEY, SVGEGT.

This clonotype was found many times. The rearrangement joins TRBV7-2 to TRBJ2-6; D not certain. V dropped 5 bases and J dropped 0 bases, with 8 bases sitting between them. The CDR3 is made up of 15 amino acids. CDR1 SGHTA and CDR2 FQGNSA come from the germline V gene. The chain's CDR3 is CASSPQSSGANVLTF. As DNA, the CDR3 is TGTGCCAGCAGCCCACAGAGCTCTGGGGCCAACGTCCTGACTTTC.

The chain uses TRBV5-8 and TRBJ1-5, with TRBD1 identical over 7 bases. V lost 4 bases, J lost 7 bases, and 8 bases stayed unmatched. The CDR3 sequence is 14 residues long. Germline V CDR1 and CDR2: SGHTS, YDEGEE. Here the CDR3 DNA reads TGTGCCAGCAGCCAAACAGGGGTCGGGCAGCCCCAGCATTTT. Its protein product is CASSQTGVGQPQHF. Drawing the rest from reference TRBV5-8 and TRBJ1-5, the complete variable domain is EAGVTQSPTHLIKTRGQQATLRCSPISGHTSVYWYQQALGLGLQFLLWYDEGEERNRGNFPPRFSGRQFPNYSSELNVNALELEDSALYLCASSQTGVGQPQHFGDGTRLSIL.

Concerning this clonotype: Possible read error: a much larger clone is one base away. J is TRBJ1-3 and V is TRBV7-6; D is possibly TRBD1 (5 bases). This CDR3 has 14 residues. V was shortened by 8 bases and J by 0 bases, with 11 bases between the two germline ends. The germline V gene has CDR1 SGHVS and CDR2 FNYEAQ. CDR3 in DNA: TGTGCCAGCGGCCCGGGGACCTCTGGAAACACCATATATTTT. Residues: CASGPGTSGNTIYF.

This clonotype has only a few counts. The chain is built from TRBV12-3 or TRBV12-4 and TRBJ1-1; D ambiguous. V lost 2 bases and J lost 8, with 12 bases in between. The length of the CDR3 is 13 residues. CDR3 DNA: TGTGCCAGCAGTTTATATGGAGCGGGGGAAGCTTTCTTT. Translating it yields CASSLYGAGEAFF.

This clonotype was detected many times. V usage is TRBV7-2 and J usage is TRBJ2-5, with D possibly matching TRBD1 (5 bases). Germline CDR1 SGHTA, CDR2 FQGNSA. CDR3 size: 14 residues. Between the trimmed V and J ends, which lost 0 bases and 4 bases, there was a span of 9 bases. The CDR3 reads CASSLAGVVETQYF. The CDR3 DNA follows: TGTGCCAGCAGCTTAGCAGGGGTAGTAGAGACCCAGTACTTC.

The V gene is TRBV3-1, the J gene TRBJ2-2; D unresolved. The germline V gene has CDR1 LGHDT and CDR2 YNNKEL (reference sequence). The CDR3 is 13 residues long. V lost 7 bases and J lost 6, with 12 bases in between. The CDR3, as DNA: TGTGCCAGCACCCCCCAAATGGCCGGGGAGCTGTTTTTT. Encoded protein: CASTPQMAGELFF.

This clonotype was detected a few times. The chain carries TRBV6-1 and TRBJ2-1; D might be TRBD2 (6 bases). Per germline, CDR1 MNHNS and CDR2 SASEGT. The length of the CDR3 is 15 residues. Trimming stripped 4 bases from V and 0 bases from J, with 10 bases between. The CDR3 reads CASSGGVSSYNEQFF. The CDR3 nucleotides are TGTGCCAGCAGTGGGGGGGTAAGCTCCTACAATGAGCAGTTCTTC.

The genes are TRBV12-3 or TRBV12-4 and TRBJ1-2; D possibly corresponds to TRBD1 (5 bases). V lost 6 bases and J 8 bases, leaving 19 bases between the germline ends. The CDR3 is 14 residues long. Here the CDR3 DNA reads TGTGCCAGCAGCCTCTTGGGGCCCTTCCCAGGCTACACCTTC. The encoded protein is CASSLLGPFPGYTF.

This clonotype was seen only a few times. The V gene is TRBV6-2 or TRBV6-3, the J gene TRBJ2-7; D not resolved. The CDR3 totals 15 residues. CDR1 and CDR2 (germline): MNHEY, SVGEGT. V lost 0 bases and J 2 bases, leaving 11 bases between the germline ends. In nucleotides, the CDR3 is TGTGCCAGCAGTTACTCGAGAGTTGTTACCTACGAGCAGTACTTC. Amino acid sequence: CASSYSRVVTYEQYF.

V gene TRBV20-1 combines with J gene TRBJ1-4; D possibly corresponds to TRBD1 (5 bases). CDR1 and CDR2 from the germline V gene are DFQATT and SNEGSKA (reference sequence). The V end lost 0 bases, the J end lost 11 bases, and 19 bases lay between the germline ends. The CDR3 contains 15 residues. The CDR3 here is CSARDPSRERGKLFF. In nucleotides, the CDR3 is TGCAGTGCTAGAGATCCGAGCAGGGAGAGAGGCAAACTGTTTTTT.

In its sample, this clonotype was seen a few times. This chain connects TRBV2 to TRBJ1-5, with 7 bases identical to TRBD1. V gave up 6 bases and J gave up 0 bases; unmatched junction bases: 5. The CDR3 is 15 amino acids. Germline V CDR1 and CDR2: SNHLY, FYNNEI. The CDR3 nucleotides are TGTGCCAGCAGGGCCGACAGGGTTAGCAATCAGCCCCAGCATTTT. Encoded protein: CASRADRVSNQPQHF.